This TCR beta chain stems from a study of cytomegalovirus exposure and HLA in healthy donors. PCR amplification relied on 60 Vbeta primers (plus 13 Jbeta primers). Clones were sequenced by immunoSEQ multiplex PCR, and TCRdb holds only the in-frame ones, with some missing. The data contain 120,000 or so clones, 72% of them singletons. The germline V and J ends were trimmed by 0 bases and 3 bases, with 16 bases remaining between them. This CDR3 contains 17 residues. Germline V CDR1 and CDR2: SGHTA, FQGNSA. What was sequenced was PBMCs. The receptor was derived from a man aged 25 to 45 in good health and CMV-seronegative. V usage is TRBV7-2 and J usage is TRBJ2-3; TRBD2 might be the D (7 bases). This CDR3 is CASSLAIRRGRTDTQYF. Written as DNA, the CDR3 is TGTGCCAGCAGCTTAGCTATCAGGCGGGGGCGAACAGATACGCAGTATTTT.